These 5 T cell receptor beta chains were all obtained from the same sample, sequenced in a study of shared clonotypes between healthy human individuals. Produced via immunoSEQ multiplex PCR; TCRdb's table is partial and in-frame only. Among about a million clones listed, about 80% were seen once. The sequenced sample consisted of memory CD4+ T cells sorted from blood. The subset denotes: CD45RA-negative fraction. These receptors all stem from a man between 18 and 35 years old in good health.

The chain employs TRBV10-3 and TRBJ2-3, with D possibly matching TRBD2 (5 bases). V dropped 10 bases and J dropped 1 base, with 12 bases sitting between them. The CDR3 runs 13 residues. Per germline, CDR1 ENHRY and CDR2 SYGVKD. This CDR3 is CATHERRTDTQYF. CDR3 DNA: TGTGCCACACACGAGCGGCGCACAGATACGCAGTATTTT.

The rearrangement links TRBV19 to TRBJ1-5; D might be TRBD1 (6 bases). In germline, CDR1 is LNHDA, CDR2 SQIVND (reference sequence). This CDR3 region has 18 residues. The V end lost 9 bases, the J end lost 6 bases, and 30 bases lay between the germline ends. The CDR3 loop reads CARTPRGLSWIPSQPQHF. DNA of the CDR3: TGTGCCAGGACACCCAGGGGACTCTCCTGGATTCCCTCTCAGCCCCAGCATTTT.

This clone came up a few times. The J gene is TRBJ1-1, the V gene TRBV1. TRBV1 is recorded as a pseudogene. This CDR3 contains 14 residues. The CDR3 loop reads CTSSPATYDTEAFF. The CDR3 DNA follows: TGCACCAGCAGCCCAGCAACTTATGACACTGAAGCTTTCTTT.

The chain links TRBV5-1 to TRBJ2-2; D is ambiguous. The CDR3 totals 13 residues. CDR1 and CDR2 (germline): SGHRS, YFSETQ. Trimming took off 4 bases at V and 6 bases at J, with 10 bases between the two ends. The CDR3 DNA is TGCGCCAGCAGCCTAAGACCGGCCGGGGAGCTGTTTTTT. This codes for CASSLRPAGELFF. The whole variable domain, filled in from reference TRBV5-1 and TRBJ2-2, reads KAGVTQTPRYLIKTRGQQVTLSCSPISGHRSVSWYQQTPGQGLQFLFEYFSETQRNKGNFPGRFSGRQFSNSRSEMNVSTLELGDSALYLCASSLRPAGELFFGEGSRLTVL.

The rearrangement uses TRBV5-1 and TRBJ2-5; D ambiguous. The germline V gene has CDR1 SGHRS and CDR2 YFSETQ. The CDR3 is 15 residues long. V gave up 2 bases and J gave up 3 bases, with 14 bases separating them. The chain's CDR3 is CASSLLGALKETQYF. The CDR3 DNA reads TGCGCCAGCAGCTTACTCGGCGCCTTAAAAGAGACCCAGTACTTC.